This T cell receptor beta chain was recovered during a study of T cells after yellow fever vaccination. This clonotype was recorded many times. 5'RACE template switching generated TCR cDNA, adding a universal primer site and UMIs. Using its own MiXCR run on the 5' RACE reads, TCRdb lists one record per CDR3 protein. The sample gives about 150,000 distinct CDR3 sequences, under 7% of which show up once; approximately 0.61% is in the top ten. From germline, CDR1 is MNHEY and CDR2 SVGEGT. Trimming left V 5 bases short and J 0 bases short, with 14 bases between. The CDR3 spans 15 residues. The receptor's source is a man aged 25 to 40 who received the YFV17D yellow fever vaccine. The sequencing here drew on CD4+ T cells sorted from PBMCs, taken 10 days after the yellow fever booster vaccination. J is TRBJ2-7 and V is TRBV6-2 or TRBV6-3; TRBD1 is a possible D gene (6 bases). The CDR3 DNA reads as TGTGCCAGCAGTAAACAGGGTGGGTTCTCCTACGAGCAGTACTTC. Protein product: CASSKQGGFSYEQYF.